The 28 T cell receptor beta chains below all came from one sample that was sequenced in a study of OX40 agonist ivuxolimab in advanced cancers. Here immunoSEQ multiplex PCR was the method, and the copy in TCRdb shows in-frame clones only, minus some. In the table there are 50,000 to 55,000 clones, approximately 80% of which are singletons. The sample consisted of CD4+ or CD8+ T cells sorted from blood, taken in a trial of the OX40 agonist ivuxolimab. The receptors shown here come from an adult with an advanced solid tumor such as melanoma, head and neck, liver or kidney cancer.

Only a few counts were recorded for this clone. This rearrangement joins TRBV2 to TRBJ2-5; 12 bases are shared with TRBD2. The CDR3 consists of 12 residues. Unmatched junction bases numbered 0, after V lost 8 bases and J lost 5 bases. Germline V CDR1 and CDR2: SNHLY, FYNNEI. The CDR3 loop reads CASGTSGETQYF. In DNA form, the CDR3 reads TGTGCCAGCGGGACTAGCGGGGAGACCCAGTACTTC.

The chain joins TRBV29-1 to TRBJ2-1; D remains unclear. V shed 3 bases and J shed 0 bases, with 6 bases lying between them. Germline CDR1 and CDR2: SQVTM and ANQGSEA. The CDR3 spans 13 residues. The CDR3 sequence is CSVDPRSYNEQFF. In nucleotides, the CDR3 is TGCAGCGTTGACCCTCGCTCCTACAATGAGCAGTTCTTC.

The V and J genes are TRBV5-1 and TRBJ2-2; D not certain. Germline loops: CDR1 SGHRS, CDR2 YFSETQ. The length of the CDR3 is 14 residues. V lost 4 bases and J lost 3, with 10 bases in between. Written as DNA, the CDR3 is TGCGCCAGCAGCCTGGCCTGGGACACCGGGGAGCTGTTTTTT. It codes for CASSLAWDTGELFF.

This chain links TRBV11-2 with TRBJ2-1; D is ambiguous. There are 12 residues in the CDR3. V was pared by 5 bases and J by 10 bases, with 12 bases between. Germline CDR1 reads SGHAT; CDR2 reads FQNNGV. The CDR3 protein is CASSTTQREQFF. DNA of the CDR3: TGTGCCAGCAGCACCACCCAGCGCGAGCAGTTCTTC.

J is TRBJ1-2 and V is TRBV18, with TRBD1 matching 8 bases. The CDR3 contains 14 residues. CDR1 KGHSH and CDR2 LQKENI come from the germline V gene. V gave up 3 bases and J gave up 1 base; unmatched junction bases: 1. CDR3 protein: CASSPGTGNYGYTF. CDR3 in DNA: TGTGCCAGCTCACCTGGGACAGGTAACTATGGCTACACCTTC.

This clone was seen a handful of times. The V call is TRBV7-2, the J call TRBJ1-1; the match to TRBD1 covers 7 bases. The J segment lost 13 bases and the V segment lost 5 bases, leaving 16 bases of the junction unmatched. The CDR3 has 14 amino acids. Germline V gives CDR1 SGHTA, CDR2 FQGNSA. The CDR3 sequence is CASSRNTGALYDFF. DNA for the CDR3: TGTGCCAGCAGCCGAAACACAGGGGCCCTGTACGATTTCTTT.

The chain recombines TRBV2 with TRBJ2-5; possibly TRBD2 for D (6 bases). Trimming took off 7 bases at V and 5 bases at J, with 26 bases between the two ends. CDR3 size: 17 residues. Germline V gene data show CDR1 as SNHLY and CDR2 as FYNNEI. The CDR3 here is CASTDPFREARGETQYF. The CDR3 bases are TGTGCCAGCACCGACCCCTTCAGGGAGGCCCGGGGGGAGACCCAGTACTTC.

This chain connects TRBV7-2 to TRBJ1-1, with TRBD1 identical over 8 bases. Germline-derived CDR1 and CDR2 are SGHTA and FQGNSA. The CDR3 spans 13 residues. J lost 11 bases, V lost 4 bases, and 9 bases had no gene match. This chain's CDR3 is CASSSRTGLNAFF. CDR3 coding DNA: TGTGCCAGCAGCTCCCGGACAGGGTTGAATGCTTTCTTT.

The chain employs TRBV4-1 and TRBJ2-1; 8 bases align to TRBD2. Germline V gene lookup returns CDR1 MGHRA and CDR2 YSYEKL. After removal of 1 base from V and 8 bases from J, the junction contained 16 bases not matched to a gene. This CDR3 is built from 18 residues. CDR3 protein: CASSQVGGPSGSQYEQFF. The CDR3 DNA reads TGCGCCAGCAGCCAAGTGGGGGGCCCGAGCGGGAGTCAGTATGAGCAGTTCTTC.

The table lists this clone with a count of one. The CDR3 DNA reads as TGTGCCAGCAGCGTAGCGGGACAGGGGGGCACAGATACGCAGTATTTT. It specifies CASSVAGQGGTDTQYF. The chain joins TRBV9 to TRBJ2-3; TRBD1 matches at 11 bases. Germline CDR1 SGDLS, CDR2 YYNGEE. V shed 0 bases, J shed 1 base, and the junction held 1 base outside the gene matches. This CDR3 has 16 amino acids.

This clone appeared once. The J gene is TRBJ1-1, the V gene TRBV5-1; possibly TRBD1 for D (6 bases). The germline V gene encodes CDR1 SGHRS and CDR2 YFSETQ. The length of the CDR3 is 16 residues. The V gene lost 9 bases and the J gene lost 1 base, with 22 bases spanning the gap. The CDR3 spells CATSPGTWVANTEAFF. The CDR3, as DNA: TGCGCCACCTCCCCCGGGACATGGGTAGCGAACACTGAAGCTTTCTTT.

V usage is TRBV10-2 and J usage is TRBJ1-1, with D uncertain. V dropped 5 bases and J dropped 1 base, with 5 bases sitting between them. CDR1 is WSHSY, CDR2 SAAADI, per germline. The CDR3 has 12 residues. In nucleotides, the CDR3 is TGCGCCAGCAGTCAAGGGAACACTGAAGCTTTCTTT. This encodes CASSQGNTEAFF.

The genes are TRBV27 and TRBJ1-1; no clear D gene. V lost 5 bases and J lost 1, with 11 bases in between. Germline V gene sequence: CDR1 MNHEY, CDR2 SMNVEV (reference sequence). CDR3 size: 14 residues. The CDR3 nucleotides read TGTGCCAGCAGTCCTCGGACGGGGAACACTGAAGCTTTCTTT. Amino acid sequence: CASSPRTGNTEAFF.

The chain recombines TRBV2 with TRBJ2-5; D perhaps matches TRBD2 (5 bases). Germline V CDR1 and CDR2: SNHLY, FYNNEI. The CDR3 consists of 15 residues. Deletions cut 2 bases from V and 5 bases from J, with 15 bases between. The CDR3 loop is CASSERLAGDETQYF. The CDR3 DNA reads TGTGCCAGCAGTGAACGTCTAGCAGGTGATGAGACCCAGTACTTC.

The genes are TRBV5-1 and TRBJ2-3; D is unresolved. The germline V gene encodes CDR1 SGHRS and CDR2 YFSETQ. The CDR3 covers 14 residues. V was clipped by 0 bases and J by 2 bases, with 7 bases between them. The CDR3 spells CASSLEQLTDTQYF. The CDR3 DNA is TGCGCCAGCAGCTTGGAACAGCTCACAGATACGCAGTATTTT.

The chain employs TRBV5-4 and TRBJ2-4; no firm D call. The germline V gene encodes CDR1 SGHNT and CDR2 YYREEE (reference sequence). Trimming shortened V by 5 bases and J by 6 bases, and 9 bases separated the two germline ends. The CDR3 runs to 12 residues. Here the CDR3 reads CASSPEPNIQYF. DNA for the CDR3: TGTGCCAGCAGTCCTGAGCCAAACATTCAGTACTTC.

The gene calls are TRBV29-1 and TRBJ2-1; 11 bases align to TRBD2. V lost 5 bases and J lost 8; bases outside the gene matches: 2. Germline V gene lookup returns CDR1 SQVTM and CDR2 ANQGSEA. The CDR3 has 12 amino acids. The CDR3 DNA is TGCAGCGTTCGACTAGCGGGGTATGAGCAGTTCTTC. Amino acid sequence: CSVRLAGYEQFF.

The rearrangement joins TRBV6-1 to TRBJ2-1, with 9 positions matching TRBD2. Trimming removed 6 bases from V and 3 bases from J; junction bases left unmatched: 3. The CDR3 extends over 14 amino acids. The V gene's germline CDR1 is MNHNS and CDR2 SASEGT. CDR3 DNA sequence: TGTGCCAGCAGAAGGCGGGAGGGCTACAATGAGCAGTTCTTC. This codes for CASRRREGYNEQFF.

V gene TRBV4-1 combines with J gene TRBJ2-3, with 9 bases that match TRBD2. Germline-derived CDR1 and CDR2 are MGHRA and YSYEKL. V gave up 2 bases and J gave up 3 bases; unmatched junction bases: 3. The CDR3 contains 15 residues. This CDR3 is CASSQLAGRTDTQYF. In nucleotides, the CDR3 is TGCGCCAGCAGCCAACTAGCGGGAAGGACAGATACGCAGTATTTT.

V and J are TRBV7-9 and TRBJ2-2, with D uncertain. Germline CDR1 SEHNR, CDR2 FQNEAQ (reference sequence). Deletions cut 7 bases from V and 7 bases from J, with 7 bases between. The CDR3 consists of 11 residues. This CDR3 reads CASKDNGELFF. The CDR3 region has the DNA TGTGCCAGCAAAGATAACGGGGAGCTGTTTTTT.

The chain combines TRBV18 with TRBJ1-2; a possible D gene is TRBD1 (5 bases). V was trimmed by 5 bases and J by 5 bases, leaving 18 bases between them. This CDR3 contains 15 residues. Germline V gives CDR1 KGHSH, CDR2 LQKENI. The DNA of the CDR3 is TGTGCCAGCTCAGCAGACAACTCTGGGGGTTATGGCTACACCTTC. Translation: CASSADNSGGYGYTF.

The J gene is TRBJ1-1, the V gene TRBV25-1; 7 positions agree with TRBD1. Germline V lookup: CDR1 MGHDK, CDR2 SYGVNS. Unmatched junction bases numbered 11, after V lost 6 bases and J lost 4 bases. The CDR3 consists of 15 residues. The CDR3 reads CASSLTGASFTEAFF. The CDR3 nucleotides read TGTGCCAGCAGCTTAACAGGGGCGTCGTTCACTGAAGCTTTCTTT.

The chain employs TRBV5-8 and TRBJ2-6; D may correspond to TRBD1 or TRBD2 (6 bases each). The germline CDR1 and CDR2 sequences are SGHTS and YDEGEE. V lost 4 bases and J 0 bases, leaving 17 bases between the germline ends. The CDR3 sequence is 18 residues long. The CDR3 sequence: CASSRLGGDFSGANVLTF. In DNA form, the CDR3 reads TGTGCCAGCAGCCGGTTGGGGGGCGACTTCTCTGGGGCCAACGTCCTGACTTTC.

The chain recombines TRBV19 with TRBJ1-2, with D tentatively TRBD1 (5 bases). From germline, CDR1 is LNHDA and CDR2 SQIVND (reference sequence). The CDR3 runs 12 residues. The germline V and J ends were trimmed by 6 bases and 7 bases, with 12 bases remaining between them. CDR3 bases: TGTGCCAGTAGATTCCAGGGCGGTGGCTACACCTTC. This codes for CASRFQGGGYTF.

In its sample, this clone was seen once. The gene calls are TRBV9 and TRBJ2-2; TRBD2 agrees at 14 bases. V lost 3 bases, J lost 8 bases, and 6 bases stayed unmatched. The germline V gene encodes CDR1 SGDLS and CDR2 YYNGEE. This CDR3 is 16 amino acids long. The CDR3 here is CASSGTSGRSSGELFF. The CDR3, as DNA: TGTGCCAGCAGCGGGACTAGCGGGAGGTCGTCGGGGGAGCTGTTTTTT. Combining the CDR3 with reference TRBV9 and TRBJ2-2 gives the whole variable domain DSGVTQTPKHLITATGQRVTLRCSPRSGDLSVYWYQQSLDQGLQFLIQYYNGEERAKGNILERFSAQQFPDLHSELNLSSLELGDSALYFCASSGTSGRSSGELFFGEGSRLTVL.

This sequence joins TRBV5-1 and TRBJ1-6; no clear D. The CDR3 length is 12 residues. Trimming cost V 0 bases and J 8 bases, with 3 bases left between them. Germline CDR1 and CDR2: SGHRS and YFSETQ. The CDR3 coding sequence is TGCGCCAGCAGCTTGGTGGATTCACCCCTCCACTTT. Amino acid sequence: CASSLVDSPLHF.

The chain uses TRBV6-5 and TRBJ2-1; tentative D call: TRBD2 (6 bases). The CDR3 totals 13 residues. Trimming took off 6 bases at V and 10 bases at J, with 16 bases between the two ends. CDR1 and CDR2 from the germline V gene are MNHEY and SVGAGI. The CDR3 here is CASRSPAGREQFF. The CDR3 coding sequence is TGTGCCAGCAGGTCCCCCGCGGGGCGGGAGCAGTTCTTC.

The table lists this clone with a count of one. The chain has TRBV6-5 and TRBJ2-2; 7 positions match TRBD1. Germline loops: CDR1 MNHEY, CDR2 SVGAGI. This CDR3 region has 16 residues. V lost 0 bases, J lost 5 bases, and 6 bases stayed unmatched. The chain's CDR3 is CASSYSGGRGTGELFF. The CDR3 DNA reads TGTGCCAGCAGTTACTCTGGTGGCAGGGGGACCGGGGAGCTGTTTTTT.